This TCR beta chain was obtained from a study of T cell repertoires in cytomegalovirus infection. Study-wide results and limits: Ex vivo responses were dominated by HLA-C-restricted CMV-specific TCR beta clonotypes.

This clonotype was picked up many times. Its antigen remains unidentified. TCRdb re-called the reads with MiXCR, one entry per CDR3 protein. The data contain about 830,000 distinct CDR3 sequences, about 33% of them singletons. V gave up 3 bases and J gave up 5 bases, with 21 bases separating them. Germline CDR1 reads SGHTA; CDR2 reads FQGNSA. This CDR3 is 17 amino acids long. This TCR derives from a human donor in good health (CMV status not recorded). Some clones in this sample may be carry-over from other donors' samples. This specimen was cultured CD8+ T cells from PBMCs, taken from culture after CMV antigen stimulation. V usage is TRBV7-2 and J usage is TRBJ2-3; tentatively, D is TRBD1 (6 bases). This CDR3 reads CASSFSGQSPYIDTQYF. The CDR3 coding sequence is TGTGCCAGCAGCTTTTCCGGACAGAGCCCTTATATAGATACGCAGTATTTT.